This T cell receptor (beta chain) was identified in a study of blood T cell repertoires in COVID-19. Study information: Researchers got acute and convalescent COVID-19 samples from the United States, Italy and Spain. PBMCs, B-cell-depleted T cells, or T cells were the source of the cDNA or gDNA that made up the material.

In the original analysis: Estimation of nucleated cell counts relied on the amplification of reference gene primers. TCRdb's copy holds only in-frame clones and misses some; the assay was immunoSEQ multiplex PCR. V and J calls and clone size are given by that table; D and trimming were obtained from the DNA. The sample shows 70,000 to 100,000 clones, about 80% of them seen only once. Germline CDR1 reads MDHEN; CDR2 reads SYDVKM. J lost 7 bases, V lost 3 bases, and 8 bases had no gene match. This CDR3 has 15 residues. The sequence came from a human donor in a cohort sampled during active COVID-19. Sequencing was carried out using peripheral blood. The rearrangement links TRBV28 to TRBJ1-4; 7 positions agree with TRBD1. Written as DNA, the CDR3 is TGTGCCAGCAGTTTTCCCAAACAGGGGAGTGAAAAACTGTTTTTT. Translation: CASSFPKQGSEKLFF.